The clone carrying this T cell receptor (beta chain) came up a few times. Its matching antigen is unknown. The entry originates in a study of blood T cells in healthy people across ages. Study-wide points: No one knew whether donors had CMV, which possibly confounded expanded clonotype changes.

Alongside a J-beta primer mix, a sample-barcoded 5' primer served in a second PCR lasting roughly 6 to 12 cycles. TCRdb processed the 5' RACE reads anew with MiXCR; each CDR3 protein has one entry. Of about 970,000 distinct CDR3 sequences in the sample, approximately 50% were seen once. This TCR came from a woman aged 55 to 70 in good health. The sample was blood.

The CDR3 nucleotides are TGTGCCAGCAGCTTAGCGCGCTCCGTGGGGACAGGGGAGACCCAGTACTTC. As protein: CASSLARSVGTGETQYF. The chain joins TRBV7-2 to TRBJ2-5, with 9 bases that match TRBD1. The ends lost 0 bases at V and 5 bases at J; junction bases unmatched: 10. The germline CDR1 and CDR2 sequences are SGHTA and FQGNSA. CDR3 size: 17 residues.